The present TCR beta chain was sequenced within a study of beta chain features in type 1 diabetes. Germline trimming cut 3 bases from V and 6 bases from J; bases unmatched to any gene: 1. Germline CDR1 and CDR2: MDHEN and SYDVKM. CDR3 length: 13 residues. Investigators reverse transcribed all isolated RNA, so they sequenced expressed TCRB transcripts. Sequencing was performed with immunoSEQ multiplex PCR; in TCRdb, only in-frame clones are kept and a portion is missing. The data contain 70,000 to 90,000 clones, 25% to 35% of them singletons. This clone was detected only a few times. The target antigen is unknown. General study results and limits: Amplification by PCR could prefer shorter templates, with the same effect in patients and controls. VDJ junctions sequenced from type 1 diabetes patients showed fewer insertions and more deletions.

J is TRBJ2-7 and V is TRBV28, with TRBD1 identical over 11 bases. The specimen sequenced was stem cell memory CD4+ T cells from blood. The clonotype was recovered from a woman in her late teens or twenties in good health. In nucleotides, the CDR3 is TGTGCCAGCAGTTTGGGGACAGGGGGCGAGCAGTACTTC. It is translated as CASSLGTGGEQYF.